This T cell receptor beta chain came from a study of breast tumors, draining lymph nodes, adjacent tissues. Samples came from axillary lymph nodes draining the breast cancer. TCRdb reprocessed the multiplex PCR reads with MiXCR, giving one entry per CDR3 protein. This table has 150,000 to 200,000 distinct CDR3 sequences, roughly 31% appearing once. This clonotype turned up a few times. The antigen is undetermined. After removal of 3 bases from V and 6 bases from J, the junction contained 10 bases not matched to a gene. Looked up from germline, CDR1 is DFQATT and CDR2 is SNEGSKA (reference sequence). This CDR3 is 14 amino acids long. Study observations and caveats: Data fit most tumor T cells coming from lymph node, expanding in tumor.

Sequencing was carried out using axillary lymph node tissue. The TCR originated in a female donor with breast cancer. Some clones in this sample may be carry-over from other donors' samples. V usage is TRBV20-1 and J usage is TRBJ2-7, with 8 bases lining up with TRBD2. Here the CDR3 reads CSARGLVPTSEQYF. The CDR3 coding sequence is TGCAGTGCTAGGGGACTAGTCCCGACCTCCGAGCAGTACTTC.